One sample yielded the 23 T cell receptor beta chains listed below, sequenced in a study of OX40 agonist ivuxolimab in advanced cancers. Sequencing was performed with immunoSEQ multiplex PCR; in TCRdb, only in-frame clones are kept and a portion is missing. The sample contains around 35,000 clones, approximately 90% of which appear only once. The starting material was CD4+ or CD8+ T cells sorted from blood, obtained in a trial of the OX40 agonist ivuxolimab. The receptors were gathered from an adult with an advanced solid tumor such as melanoma, head and neck, liver or kidney cancer.

This chain joins TRBV10-1 and TRBJ2-2; TRBD2 matches 8 bases. V shed 2 bases and J 5 bases; nucleotides not matched to a gene: 7. The CDR3 is 16 residues long. Per the germline V gene, CDR1 is WNHNN and CDR2 is SYGVQD (reference sequence). The CDR3 is CASSERSGGRTGELFF. CDR3 bases: TGCGCCAGCAGTGAGCGGTCGGGAGGGAGGACCGGGGAGCTGTTTTTT.

V is TRBV2 and J is TRBJ2-4; 9 nucleotides agree with TRBD1. The V segment lost 8 bases and the J segment 3 bases; nucleotides outside the gene matches: 8. Germline CDR1 SNHLY, CDR2 FYNNEI. The CDR3 loop spans 15 amino acids. CDR3 nucleotides: TGTGCCAGCCTTTCACCGGGACAGGGCAAAAACATTCAGTACTTC. It translates to CASLSPGQGKNIQYF.

The genes are TRBV5-1 and TRBJ2-1; D tentatively fits TRBD1 or TRBD2 (5 bases each). The V gene lost 4 bases and the J gene lost 5 bases, with 19 bases spanning the gap. Germline V lookup: CDR1 SGHRS, CDR2 YFSETQ. The CDR3 is 16 amino acids. The DNA for the CDR3 is TGCGCCAGCAGCCGGCGGGCTGGGGCTCCGAACAATGAGCAGTTCTTC. Protein sequence: CASSRRAGAPNNEQFF.

This rearrangement joins TRBV11-2 to TRBJ2-1, with D perhaps given as TRBD1 or TRBD2 (5 bases each). The CDR3 covers 14 residues. CDR1 is SGHAT and CDR2 is FQNNGV in the germline V gene. V was pared by 11 bases and J by 5 bases, with 19 bases between. As DNA, the CDR3 is TGTGCCGTCATTCTGGGGGAGCGGAACAATGAGCAGTTCTTC. Translation: CAVILGERNNEQFF. Full variable domain (rest looked up from reference TRBV11-2 and TRBJ2-1): EAGVAQSPRYKIIEKRQSVAFWCNPISGHATLYWYQQILGQGPKLLIQFQNNGVVDDSQLPKDRFSAERLKGVDSTLKIQPAKLEDSAVYLCAVILGERNNEQFFGPGTRLTVL.

The chain recombines TRBV10-3 with TRBJ1-3; D is unresolved. V shed 4 bases and J shed 0 bases, with 10 bases lying between them. There are 15 residues in the CDR3. Germline values: CDR1 ENHRY, CDR2 SYGVKD. The CDR3 DNA reads TGTGCCATCAGTGGGGGTCCAAGCTCTGGAAACACCATATATTTT. Translating it yields CAISGGPSSGNTIYF.

This clone has more than one count but fewer than ten. The chain joins TRBV10-3 to TRBJ2-7; 7 positions agree with TRBD2. V shed 6 bases, J shed 2 bases, and the junction held 10 bases outside the gene matches. The germline V gene encodes CDR1 ENHRY and CDR2 SYGVKD. This CDR3 comprises 15 residues. The CDR3 loop reads CAIRNAASGTYEQYF. CDR3 coding DNA: TGTGCCATCAGGAACGCGGCTAGCGGCACCTACGAGCAGTACTTC.

The chain carries TRBV28 and TRBJ1-2; D perhaps matches TRBD1 (6 bases). This CDR3 is 16 amino acids long. Trimming stripped 1 base from V and 6 bases from J, with 18 bases between. Germline CDR1 MDHEN, CDR2 SYDVKM. The DNA of the CDR3 is TGTGCCAGCAGTTTATCGGGGCTGGGGGGCGCAGATGGCTACACCTTC. Translated: CASSLSGLGGADGYTF.

This clone was seen once. The chain uses TRBV28 and TRBJ2-3, with TRBD1 identical over 8 bases. The CDR3 consists of 15 residues. Germline assignment: CDR1 MDHEN and CDR2 SYDVKM. J gave up 10 bases and V 7 bases, and 16 bases lay outside the gene matches. CDR3 coding DNA: TGTGCCAGCATCGACACAGGGGGACCCGGGGTTGCGCAGTATTTT. Translated: CASIDTGGPGVAQYF.

The chain joins TRBV21-1 to TRBJ2-7. TRBV21-1 constitutes a pseudogene. The CDR3 is made up of 10 amino acids. CDR3 sequence: CASQSYEQYF. The CDR3 region has the DNA TGTGCCAGCCAGAGTTACGAGCAGTACTTC.

The chain employs TRBV29-1 and TRBJ1-1; no clear D gene. V shed 6 bases and J shed 1 base, with 9 bases lying between them. The CDR3 has 12 residues. Germline lookup yields CDR1 SQVTM and CDR2 ANQGSEA. Here the CDR3 DNA reads TGCAGCGTAGGACGTGGGAACACTGAAGCTTTCTTT. Protein: CSVGRGNTEAFF.

The chain employs TRBV11-2 and TRBJ1-3; no clear D gene. Per the germline V gene, CDR1 is SGHAT and CDR2 is FQNNGV. V lost 6 bases and J 0 bases, leaving 9 bases between the germline ends. The CDR3 is made up of 14 amino acids. The chain's CDR3 is CASRGVTSGNTIYF. The CDR3 DNA is TGTGCCAGCAGGGGTGTGACCTCTGGAAACACCATATATTTT.

The chain couples TRBV5-1 to TRBJ2-1; possibly TRBD2 for D (5 bases). Trimming took 3 bases from V and 7 from J, leaving 17 bases between them. Germline V CDR1 and CDR2: SGHRS, YFSETQ. This CDR3 contains 15 residues. CDR3 in amino acids: CASSWTPGSINEQFF. The CDR3 nucleotides are TGCGCCAGCAGCTGGACTCCGGGTAGTATTAATGAGCAGTTCTTC.

The V gene is TRBV5-1, the J gene TRBJ1-1, with D possibly TRBD1 on 5 matching bases. The CDR3 is made up of 16 amino acids. Germline CDR1 is SGHRS and CDR2 is YFSETQ. Trimming took off 0 bases at V and 0 bases at J, with 12 bases between the two ends. CDR3 in DNA: TGCGCCAGCAGCTTGGTAGCAGGGACCCTGAACACTGAAGCTTTCTTT. Its protein product is CASSLVAGTLNTEAFF.

The chain uses TRBV2 and TRBJ2-2, with D possibly matching TRBD2 (7 bases). Germline values: CDR1 SNHLY, CDR2 FYNNEI. There are 15 residues in the CDR3. Between the trimmed V and J ends, which lost 5 bases and 4 bases, there was a span of 14 bases. Here the CDR3 reads CASSPQAGATGELFF. The DNA of the CDR3 is TGTGCCAGCAGTCCTCAGGCGGGGGCCACCGGGGAGCTGTTTTTT.

The rearrangement joins TRBV28 to TRBJ1-4; perhaps TRBD1 as D (5 bases). The germline CDR1 and CDR2 sequences are MDHEN and SYDVKM. This CDR3 has 15 residues. V lost 5 bases, J lost 7 bases, and 17 bases lay in between. CDR3 bases: TGTGCCAGCAGTGGAGTCAGGGAGCGGAGTGAAAAACTGTTTTTT. Its translation is CASSGVRERSEKLFF.

The chain has TRBV18 and TRBJ1-1; D ambiguous. Germline lookup yields CDR1 KGHSH and CDR2 LQKENI. The CDR3 loop spans 11 amino acids. Trimming left V 2 bases short and J 5 bases short, with 3 bases between. CDR3 nucleotides: TGTGCCAGCTCACCAGGGACTGAAGCTTTCTTT. The encoded protein is CASSPGTEAFF.

The V call is TRBV30, the J call TRBJ2-3; 8 bases align to TRBD1. The germline CDR1 and CDR2 sequences are GTSNPN and SVGIG (reference sequence). The CDR3 runs to 13 residues. V shed 2 bases and J 7 bases; nucleotides not matched to a gene: 5. The CDR3, as DNA: TGTGCCTGGAGTTCCGGGACAGGAAATACGCAGTATTTT. Its protein product is CAWSSGTGNTQYF.

The rearrangement joins TRBV30 to TRBJ1-2; D gene unclear. Trimming shortened V by 3 bases and J by 6 bases, and 11 bases separated the two germline ends. Germline CDR1 reads GTSNPN; CDR2 reads SVGIG (reference sequence). This CDR3 comprises 12 residues. CDR3: CAWRTSGNGYTF. As DNA, the CDR3 is TGTGCCTGGAGGACAAGCGGTAATGGCTACACCTTC. Filled out from reference TRBV30 and TRBJ1-2, the complete variable domain reads SQTIHQWPATLVQPVGSPLSLECTVEGTSNPNLYWYRQAAGRGLQLLFYSVGIGQISSEVPQNLSASRPQDRQFILSSKKLLLSDSGFYLCAWRTSGNGYTFGSGTRLTVV.

V usage is TRBV5-1 and J usage is TRBJ2-1; 8 nucleotides agree with TRBD1. V lost 4 bases and J lost 3; bases outside the gene matches: 6. Per germline, CDR1 SGHRS and CDR2 YFSETQ. The CDR3 runs to 15 residues. The CDR3 region has the DNA TGCGCCAGCAGCCAACTTGGACAGGGCTACAATGAGCAGTTCTTC. It specifies CASSQLGQGYNEQFF.

The chain joins TRBV7-2 to TRBJ2-5, with D possibly matching TRBD2 (6 bases). The germline V gene has CDR1 SGHTA and CDR2 FQGNSA. V lost 5 bases and J 0 bases, leaving 19 bases between the germline ends. The CDR3 is made up of 17 amino acids. This chain's CDR3 is CASSPRGAGSNQETQYF. For the CDR3, the DNA is TGTGCCAGCAGCCCCCGGGGTGCGGGGTCAAACCAAGAGACCCAGTACTTC.

The V gene is TRBV6-6, the J gene TRBJ2-7; D is ambiguous. Germline CDR1 MNHNY, CDR2 SVGAGI (reference sequence). V shed 6 bases and J shed 0 bases, with 15 bases lying between them. The CDR3 is 15 amino acids. In nucleotides, the CDR3 is TGTGCCAGCAGGGGGTCAGAGGTCAACTCCTACGAGCAGTACTTC. The encoded protein is CASRGSEVNSYEQYF.

The gene calls are TRBV19 and TRBJ1-1; D unclear. The germline V gene encodes CDR1 LNHDA and CDR2 SQIVND (reference sequence). V lost 3 bases, J lost 7 bases, and 9 bases lay in between. The length of the CDR3 is 12 residues. The CDR3 loop reads CASSMGMLEAFF. The CDR3 region has the DNA TGTGCCAGTAGTATGGGGATGCTTGAAGCTTTCTTT.

A single count supports this clone. The chain recombines TRBV9 with TRBJ2-5, with 9 bases matching TRBD2. V gave up 0 bases and J gave up 5 bases; unmatched junction bases: 5. The CDR3 has 15 residues. CDR1 SGDLS and CDR2 YYNGEE come from the germline V gene. DNA of the CDR3: TGTGCCAGCAGCGTAGCGCTAGCGGGGAGGGAGACCCAGTACTTC. Amino acids: CASSVALAGRETQYF.